Following are 4 T cell receptor beta chains from one sample sequenced in a study of cytomegalovirus exposure and HLA in healthy donors. PCR involved 60 Vbeta and 13 Jbeta primers. Clones were read by immunoSEQ multiplex PCR, and TCRdb kept only the in-frame ones, dropping some. Among roughly 200,000 clones listed, 60% to 80% were seen once. The sample was PBMCs. All receptors come from a woman aged 25 to 39 in good health and CMV-seropositive.

The chain combines TRBV7-3 with TRBJ2-7; TRBD1 matches at 8 bases. Germline V lookup: CDR1 SGHTA, CDR2 FQGTGA. V dropped 3 bases and J dropped 3; count of bases not matched to a gene: 7. This CDR3 comprises 15 residues. The CDR3 region has the DNA TGTGCCAGCAGCTTGGGGGCAGGGGGCCTCTACGAGCAGTACTTC. Protein: CASSLGAGGLYEQYF.

This clone is a singleton in its sample. The chain recombines TRBV7-2 with TRBJ2-7, with 14 bases aligning to TRBD2. V shed 5 bases, J shed 2 bases, and the junction held 2 bases outside the gene matches. Germline loops: CDR1 SGHTA, CDR2 FQGNSA. This CDR3 region has 15 residues. CDR3 coding DNA: TGTGCCAGCAGCCGGACTAGCGGGGGGCCCTACGAGCAGTACTTC. Amino acid sequence: CASSRTSGGPYEQYF.

This clone has more than one count but fewer than ten. The chain combines TRBV6-6 with TRBJ2-2, with D possibly being TRBD1 (5 bases). V was clipped by 0 bases and J by 1 base, with 9 bases between them. The CDR3 is 16 amino acids. Germline CDR1 and CDR2: MNHNY and SVGAGI (reference sequence). The chain's CDR3 is CASSYSSQGNTGELFF. CDR3 DNA: TGTGCCAGCAGTTACTCGTCGCAGGGGAACACCGGGGAGCTGTTTTTT.

The chain couples TRBV18 to TRBJ2-1, with D uncertain. This CDR3 is built from 12 residues. The V and J ends lost 3 bases and 3 bases respectively, with 3 bases between them. Germline V gene sequence: CDR1 KGHSH, CDR2 LQKENI. CDR3 coding DNA: TGTGCCAGCTCACCCAGCTACAATGAGCAGTTCTTC. It translates to CASSPSYNEQFF.